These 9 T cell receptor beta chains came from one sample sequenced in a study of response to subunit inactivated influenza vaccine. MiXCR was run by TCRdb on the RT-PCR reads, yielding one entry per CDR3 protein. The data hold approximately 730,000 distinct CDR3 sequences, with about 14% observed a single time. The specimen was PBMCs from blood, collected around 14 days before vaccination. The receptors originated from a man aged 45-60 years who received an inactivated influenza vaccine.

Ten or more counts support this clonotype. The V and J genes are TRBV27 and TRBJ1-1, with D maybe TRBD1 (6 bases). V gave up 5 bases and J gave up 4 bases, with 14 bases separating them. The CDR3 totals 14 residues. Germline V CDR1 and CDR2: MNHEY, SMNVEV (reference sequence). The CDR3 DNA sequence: TGTGCCAGCAGTCCTACAGGGTTGGGCACTGAAGCTTTCTTT. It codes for CASSPTGLGTEAFF.

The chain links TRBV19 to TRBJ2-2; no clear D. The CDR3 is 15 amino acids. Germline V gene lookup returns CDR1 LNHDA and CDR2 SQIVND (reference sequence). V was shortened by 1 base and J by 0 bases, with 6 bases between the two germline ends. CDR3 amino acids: CASSIGSANTGELFF. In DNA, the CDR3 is TGTGCCAGTAGTATAGGATCGGCGAACACCGGGGAGCTGTTTTTT.

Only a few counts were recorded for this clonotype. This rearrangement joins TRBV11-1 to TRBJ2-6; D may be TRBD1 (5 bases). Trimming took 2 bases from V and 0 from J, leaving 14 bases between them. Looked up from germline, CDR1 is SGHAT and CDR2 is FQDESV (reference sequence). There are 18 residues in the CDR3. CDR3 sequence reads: CASSLTRGHLSGANVLTF. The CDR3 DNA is TGTGCCAGCAGCTTAACCCGAGGACACCTCTCTGGGGCCAACGTCCTGACTTTC.

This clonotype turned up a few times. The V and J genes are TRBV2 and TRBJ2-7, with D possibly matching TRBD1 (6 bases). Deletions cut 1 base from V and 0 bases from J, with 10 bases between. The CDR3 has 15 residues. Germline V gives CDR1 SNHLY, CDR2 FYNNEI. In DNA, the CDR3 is TGTGCCAGCAGTGAAGGATGGACAGTCTCCTACGAGCAGTACTTC. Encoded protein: CASSEGWTVSYEQYF.

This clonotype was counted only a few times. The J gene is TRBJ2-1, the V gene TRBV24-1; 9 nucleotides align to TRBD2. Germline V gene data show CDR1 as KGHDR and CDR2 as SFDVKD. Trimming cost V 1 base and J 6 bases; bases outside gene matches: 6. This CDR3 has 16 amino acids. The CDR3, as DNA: TGTGCCACCAGTGATTTCGGGCTAGCGGGACTCAATGAGCAGTTCTTC. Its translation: CATSDFGLAGLNEQFF.

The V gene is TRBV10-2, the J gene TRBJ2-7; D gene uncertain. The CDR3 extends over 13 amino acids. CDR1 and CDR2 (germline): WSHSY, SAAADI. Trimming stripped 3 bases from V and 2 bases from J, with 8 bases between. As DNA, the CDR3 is TGCGCCAGCAGTGATGTAGGAACCTACGAGCAGTACTTC. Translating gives CASSDVGTYEQYF.

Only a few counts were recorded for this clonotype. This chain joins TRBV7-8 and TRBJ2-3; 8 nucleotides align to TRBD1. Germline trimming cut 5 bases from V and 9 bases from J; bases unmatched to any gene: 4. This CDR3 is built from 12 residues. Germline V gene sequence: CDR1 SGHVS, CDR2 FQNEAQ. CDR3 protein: CASSTHRGTQYF. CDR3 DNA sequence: TGTGCCAGCAGCACCCACAGGGGGACGCAGTATTTT.

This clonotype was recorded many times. CDR3 nucleotides: TGCAGTGCTAGCCAGACTAACACCGGGGAGCTGTTTTTT. It yields the protein CSASQTNTGELFF. The chain recombines TRBV20-1 with TRBJ2-2; D is uncertain. Deletions cut 3 bases from V and 2 bases from J, with 7 bases between. The CDR3 consists of 13 residues. Looked up from germline, CDR1 is DFQATT and CDR2 is SNEGSKA (reference sequence).

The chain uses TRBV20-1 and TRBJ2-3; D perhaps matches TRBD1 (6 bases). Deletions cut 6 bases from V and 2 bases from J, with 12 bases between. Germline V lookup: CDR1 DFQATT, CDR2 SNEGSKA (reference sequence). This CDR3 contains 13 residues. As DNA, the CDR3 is TGCAGTGCGAACAGGGCTCCCACAGATACGCAGTATTTT. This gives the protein CSANRAPTDTQYF.